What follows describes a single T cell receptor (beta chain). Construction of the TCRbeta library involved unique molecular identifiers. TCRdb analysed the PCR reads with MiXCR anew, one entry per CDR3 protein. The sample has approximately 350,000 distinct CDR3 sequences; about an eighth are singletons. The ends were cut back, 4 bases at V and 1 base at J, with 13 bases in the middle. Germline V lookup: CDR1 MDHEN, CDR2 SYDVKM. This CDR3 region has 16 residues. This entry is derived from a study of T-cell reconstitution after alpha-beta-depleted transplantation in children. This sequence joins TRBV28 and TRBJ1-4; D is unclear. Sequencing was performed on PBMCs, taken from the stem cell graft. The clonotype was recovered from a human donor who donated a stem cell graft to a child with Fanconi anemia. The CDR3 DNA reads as TGTGCCAGCAGTTACATATCGGTGGGAACTAATGAAAAACTGTTTTTT. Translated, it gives CASSYISVGTNEKLFF.